This is a list of T cell receptor beta chains from one sample in a study of blood T cell repertoires in COVID-19. TCRdb's copy holds only in-frame clones and misses some; the assay was immunoSEQ multiplex PCR. The table records some 95,000 clones, 87% of them present only once. Specimen: peripheral blood. The receptors were sampled from a man between 65 and 85 years old with acute or convalescent COVID-19. Each CDR3 is given with its conserved first and last residue.

V | CDR3
TRBV7-8 | CASSSSGVAAGYTF
TRBV28 | CASSSRLAGGFYNEQFF
TRBV3-1/TRBV3-2 | CASSQDPGVTDTQYF
TRBV3-1/TRBV3-2 | CASSQDWQGWDGYTF
TRBV20-1 | CSASGQGKTEAFF
TRBV12-3/TRBV12-4 | CASSGGRNTEAFF
TRBV3-1/TRBV3-2 | CASSQDRLAYNEQFF
TRBV5-6 | CASSETGVSDYGYTF
TRBV5-1 | CASSLVGTGDLLAKNIQYF
TRBV6-6 | CASDRDSNQPQHF
TRBV10-3 | CAISGGDRENEKLFF
TRBV5-1 | CASSLAGGNTGELFF
TRBV5-1 | CASSLGLLETQYF
TRBV11-2 | CASSSPIDRFGENIQYF
TRBV2 | CASIQTGLNTEAFF
TRBV27 | CASKLTTGRYNEQFF
TRBV2 | CASSELLGGGETQYF
TRBV27 | CASSLSGTGDQPQHF
TRBV5-4 | CASSSTGTGDYNEQFF
TRBV21-1 | CASSARYVIPGQETNSPLHF
TRBV10-1 | CASSPGLASETQYF
TRBV5-1 | CASSLDTGLNTEAFF
TRBV4-2 | CASSQETGLVGTQYF
TRBV2 | CASSLPGQANYGYTF
TRBV4-1 | CASSPDATDTQYF
TRBV5-1 | CASSLAESRGTGELFF
TRBV19 | CASSMGGQETQYF
TRBV28 | CASSQDRVRIQPQHF
TRBV6-5 | CASGRQVDSPLHF
TRBV11-2 | CASSHRRGQGYNEQFF
TRBV7-9 | CASSLLGGGDTIYF
TRBV12-5 | CASTGADDTGELFF
TRBV6-4 | CASSEVQAAMNVQYF
TRBV6-6 | CASRGTGGSNEQFF
TRBV11-2 | CASSPRGVWSTDTQYF
TRBV18 | CASSPGRDGYTF
TRBV29-1 | CSVTRQMDTGELFF
TRBV2 | CASSEDVGGTEAFF
TRBV10-3 | CAITGTGNTIYF
TRBV25-1 | CASSSDSSSYNEQFF
TRBV6-6 | CASSAGGGETQYF
TRBV4-1 | CASSQPPSGGASTQYF
TRBV2 | CASGHISGTSTDTQYF